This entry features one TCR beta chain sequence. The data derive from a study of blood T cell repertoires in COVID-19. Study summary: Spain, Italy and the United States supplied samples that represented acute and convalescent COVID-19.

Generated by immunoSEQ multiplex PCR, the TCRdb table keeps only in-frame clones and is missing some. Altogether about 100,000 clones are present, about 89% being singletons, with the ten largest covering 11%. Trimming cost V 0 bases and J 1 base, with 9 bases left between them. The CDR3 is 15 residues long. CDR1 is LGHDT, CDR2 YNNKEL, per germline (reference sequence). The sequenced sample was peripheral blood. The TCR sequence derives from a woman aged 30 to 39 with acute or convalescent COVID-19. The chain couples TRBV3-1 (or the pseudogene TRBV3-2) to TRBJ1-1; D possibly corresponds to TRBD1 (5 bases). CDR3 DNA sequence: TGTGCCAGCAGCCAAGATGGGGCATCGAACACTGAAGCTTTCTTT. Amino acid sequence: CASSQDGASNTEAFF.